These T cell receptor beta chains were read from a single sample in a study of cytomegalovirus exposure and HLA in healthy donors. Some clones are missing from TCRdb's copy, which holds only in-frame ones; the method was immunoSEQ multiplex PCR. The sample lists about 100,000 clones, roughly 71% occurring once. Sequencing used PBMCs. The receptors shown here come from a man aged 50 or older in good health and CMV-seronegative. Both conserved end residues are part of each CDR3. D genes are given only for firm matches. A clone size is listed for some rows: how often the clone was seen (once, few, many), or a class if it is expanded.

d_call: NA; j_call: TRBJ2-7; v_call: TRBV2; clone_size: NA; cdr3_nt: TGTGCCAGCAGCCTTAAATACGAGCAGTACTTC; cdr3_aa: CASSLKYEQYF
d_call: NA; j_call: TRBJ1-2; v_call: TRBV30; clone_size: NA; cdr3_nt: TGTGCCTGGAGTGGCCAGGCGTTAGCTAACTATGGCTACACCTTC; cdr3_aa: CAWSGQALANYGYTF
d_call: NA; j_call: TRBJ1-1; v_call: TRBV5-6; clone_size: NA; cdr3_nt: TGTGCCAGCAGTTCACGCGGGACTGAAGCTTTCTTT; cdr3_aa: CASSSRGTEAFF
d_call: NA; j_call: TRBJ1-1; v_call: TRBV7-9; clone_size: NA; cdr3_nt: TGTGCCAGCAGCTCCGACGACACAGCACGCACTGAAGCTTTCTTT; cdr3_aa: CASSSDDTARTEAFF
d_call: TRBD2; j_call: TRBJ2-3; v_call: TRBV5-1; clone_size: NA; cdr3_nt: TGCGCCAGCAGCCCAAATAGCGGGGGGACAGATACGCAGTATTTT; cdr3_aa: CASSPNSGGTDTQYF
d_call: NA; j_call: TRBJ1-5; v_call: TRBV19; clone_size: NA; cdr3_nt: TGTGCCACTAGACATCAGTGGGGCGCGGATCAACCCCAGCATTTT; cdr3_aa: CATRHQWGADQPQHF
d_call: NA; j_call: TRBJ1-1; v_call: TRBV19; clone_size: few; cdr3_nt: TGTGCCAGTAGTTATTACCGGACAGCAACCACTGAAGCTTTCTTT; cdr3_aa: CASSYYRTATTEAFF
d_call: TRBD1; j_call: TRBJ1-2; v_call: TRBV6-4; clone_size: NA; cdr3_nt: TGTGCCAGCAGACGGACAGGGGGCGAAGGCTACACCTTC; cdr3_aa: CASRRTGGEGYTF
d_call: TRBD1; j_call: TRBJ1-1; v_call: TRBV10-1; clone_size: few; cdr3_nt: TGCGCCAGCAGTGATTTTGGCAGGGGGACTGAAGCTTTCTTT; cdr3_aa: CASSDFGRGTEAFF
d_call: NA; j_call: TRBJ2-2; v_call: TRBV5-1; clone_size: NA; cdr3_nt: TGCGCCAGCAGCTTGGCTGTGGCAGGGGTCGGGGAGCTGTTTTTT; cdr3_aa: CASSLAVAGVGELFF
d_call: TRBD1; j_call: TRBJ2-3; v_call: TRBV11-2; clone_size: NA; cdr3_nt: TGTGCCAGCAGCCAGGGGGCAGATACGCAGTATTTT; cdr3_aa: CASSQGADTQYF
d_call: NA; j_call: TRBJ1-1; v_call: TRBV5-1; clone_size: few; cdr3_nt: TGCGCCAGCAGCTTGGGGGGCGGGATAGCTGAAGCTTTCTTT; cdr3_aa: CASSLGGGIAEAFF
d_call: TRBD1; j_call: TRBJ1-3; v_call: TRBV13; clone_size: once; cdr3_nt: TGTGCCAGCAGCTCAGACAGGGGGCACTCTGGAAACACCATATATTTT; cdr3_aa: CASSSDRGHSGNTIYF
d_call: TRBD1; j_call: TRBJ2-5; v_call: TRBV5-1; clone_size: NA; cdr3_nt: TGCGCCAGCAGCCTTCCGGGACAGGGTCCAGAGACCCAGTACTTC; cdr3_aa: CASSLPGQGPETQYF
d_call: NA; j_call: TRBJ1-5; v_call: TRBV19; clone_size: NA; cdr3_nt: TGTGCCAGTAGTATTTCCAAACAGGGAGACCAGCCCCAGCATTTT; cdr3_aa: CASSISKQGDQPQHF
d_call: NA; j_call: TRBJ2-5; v_call: TRBV2; clone_size: NA; cdr3_nt: TGTGCCACCCGGAGGATGGAGACCCAGTACTTC; cdr3_aa: CATRRMETQYF
d_call: TRBD1; j_call: TRBJ2-5; v_call: TRBV19; clone_size: few; cdr3_nt: TGTGCCAGTCGACAGGGGGATAAGACCCAGTACTTC; cdr3_aa: CASRQGDKTQYF
d_call: TRBD2; j_call: TRBJ2-7; v_call: TRBV6-6; clone_size: few; cdr3_nt: TGTGCCAGCAGATTGACTAGCGGTTTCTACGAGCAGTACTTC; cdr3_aa: CASRLTSGFYEQYF
d_call: NA; j_call: TRBJ1-4; v_call: TRBV9; clone_size: NA; cdr3_nt: TGTGCCAGCACTTTAACAGGGTTTCGTGGTGAAAAACTGTTTTTT; cdr3_aa: CASTLTGFRGEKLFF
d_call: TRBD1; j_call: TRBJ1-2; v_call: TRBV28; clone_size: NA; cdr3_nt: TGTGCCAGCGGACTGGGGACAGGTGACTATGGCTACACCTTC; cdr3_aa: CASGLGTGDYGYTF
d_call: TRBD1; j_call: TRBJ2-7; v_call: TRBV9; clone_size: NA; cdr3_nt: TGTGCCAGCAGCGTAGGGGACAGCCAAATTGTCGGGCAGTACTTC; cdr3_aa: CASSVGDSQIVGQYF
d_call: TRBD1; j_call: TRBJ1-4; v_call: TRBV5-1; clone_size: NA; cdr3_nt: TGCGCCAGCAGCTTGGTCGGGGACAGGCAGGAAAAACTGTTTTTT; cdr3_aa: CASSLVGDRQEKLFF
d_call: TRBD1; j_call: TRBJ2-2; v_call: TRBV7-2; clone_size: few; cdr3_nt: TGTGCCAGCAGCTGGGACAGCCACACCGGGGAGCTGTTTTTT; cdr3_aa: CASSWDSHTGELFF
d_call: NA; j_call: TRBJ2-7; v_call: TRBV9; clone_size: few; cdr3_nt: TGTGCCAGCAGCGTAAGCCCCGGGTACGAGCAGTACTTC; cdr3_aa: CASSVSPGYEQYF
d_call: NA; j_call: TRBJ2-1; v_call: TRBV10-3; clone_size: few; cdr3_nt: TGTGCCATCAGTGAGGGGGGGTCGGACGGGAGCGAAGGTGAGCAGTTCTTC; cdr3_aa: CAISEGGSDGSEGEQFF
d_call: TRBD1; j_call: TRBJ1-5; v_call: TRBV7-2; clone_size: NA; cdr3_nt: TGTGCCAGCTCGGACAGGGGGAATCAGCCCCAGCATTTT; cdr3_aa: CASSDRGNQPQHF
d_call: TRBD2; j_call: TRBJ2-5; v_call: TRBV6-1; clone_size: NA; cdr3_nt: TGTGCCAGCAAAGGCAGCGGGGGGTTGGGAGAGACCCAGTACTTC; cdr3_aa: CASKGSGGLGETQYF
d_call: TRBD2; j_call: TRBJ2-7; v_call: TRBV2; clone_size: NA; cdr3_nt: TGCGCCAGCAGGATAGAGCGGGAAAGCGAGCAGTACTTC; cdr3_aa: CASRIERESEQYF
d_call: TRBD1; j_call: TRBJ1-2; v_call: TRBV19; clone_size: NA; cdr3_nt: TGTGCCAGTAGTACCCCAGGGGGCAACTATGGCTACACCTTC; cdr3_aa: CASSTPGGNYGYTF
d_call: TRBD1; j_call: TRBJ1-2; v_call: TRBV2; clone_size: NA; cdr3_nt: TGTGCCAGCAGTGAAGCGCCCGGGACAGTCTATGGCTACACCTTC; cdr3_aa: CASSEAPGTVYGYTF
d_call: NA; j_call: TRBJ1-6; v_call: TRBV2; clone_size: NA; cdr3_nt: TGTGCAGGGCGGGGGCAGGGTGATTCACCCCTCCACTTT; cdr3_aa: CAGRGQGDSPLHF
d_call: NA; j_call: TRBJ1-5; v_call: TRBV6-5; clone_size: NA; cdr3_nt: TGTGCCAGCAGCCGAAGCGGGAATAATCAGCCCCAGCATTTT; cdr3_aa: CASSRSGNNQPQHF
d_call: TRBD2; j_call: TRBJ2-3; v_call: TRBV30; clone_size: few; cdr3_nt: TGTGCCTGGAGTATGGCGGGAGGGGGAGCTAGCACAGATACGCAGTATTTT; cdr3_aa: CAWSMAGGGASTDTQYF
d_call: NA; j_call: TRBJ2-7; v_call: TRBV4-1; clone_size: NA; cdr3_nt: TGCGCCAGCAGCCAAGTACAGAACGTATTCTACGAGCAGTACTTC; cdr3_aa: CASSQVQNVFYEQYF
d_call: TRBD1; j_call: TRBJ1-1; v_call: TRBV2; clone_size: NA; cdr3_nt: TGTGCCAGCACTGGACAGGTGAACACTGAAGCTTTCTTT; cdr3_aa: CASTGQVNTEAFF
d_call: TRBD2; j_call: TRBJ2-5; v_call: TRBV9; clone_size: NA; cdr3_nt: TGTGCCAGCAGCGTAGGGCCCCTAGCGGGAGAACAAGAGACCCAGTACTTC; cdr3_aa: CASSVGPLAGEQETQYF
d_call: TRBD1; j_call: TRBJ1-4; v_call: TRBV4-3; clone_size: NA; cdr3_nt: TGCGCCAGCAGCCAAGATAGAGGGGGCAGGAATGAAAAACTGTTTTTT; cdr3_aa: CASSQDRGGRNEKLFF
d_call: NA; j_call: TRBJ1-6; v_call: TRBV9; clone_size: NA; cdr3_nt: TGTGCCAGCAGCTCTATCTCCTATAATTCACCCCTCCACTTT; cdr3_aa: CASSSISYNSPLHF
d_call: TRBD1; j_call: TRBJ1-5; v_call: TRBV6-6; clone_size: NA; cdr3_nt: TGTGCCAGCTGGGGCCGGGACAGGGCGGGTCAGCCCCAGCATTTT; cdr3_aa: CASWGRDRAGQPQHF
d_call: NA; j_call: TRBJ2-1; v_call: TRBV11-2; clone_size: NA; cdr3_nt: TGTGCCAGCACCGGTTCGGGGTCCTACAATGAGCAGTTCTTC; cdr3_aa: CASTGSGSYNEQFF
d_call: NA; j_call: TRBJ2-1; v_call: TRBV25-1; clone_size: few; cdr3_nt: TGTGCCAGCAGTGAATTCCGGGGTGGGAATGAGCAGTTCTTC; cdr3_aa: CASSEFRGGNEQFF
d_call: TRBD1; j_call: TRBJ2-7; v_call: TRBV6-1; clone_size: NA; cdr3_nt: TGTGCCAGCAGTGAGACAGGGGGCTTATACGAGCAGTACTTC; cdr3_aa: CASSETGGLYEQYF
d_call: TRBD2; j_call: TRBJ2-3; v_call: TRBV7-9; clone_size: few; cdr3_nt: TGTGCCAGCAGCCCCCCCGCCCGACTAGCGACCACAGATACGCAGTATTTT; cdr3_aa: CASSPPARLATTDTQYF
d_call: TRBD2; j_call: TRBJ2-3; v_call: TRBV10-1; clone_size: NA; cdr3_nt: TGCGCCAGCAGTACTAGCGGTTTTTCGGATACGCAGTATTTT; cdr3_aa: CASSTSGFSDTQYF
d_call: NA; j_call: TRBJ1-2; v_call: TRBV28; clone_size: once; cdr3_nt: TGTGCCAGCAGCAAAGACGAGACAGCCAGTGCTAACTATGGCTACACCTTC; cdr3_aa: CASSKDETASANYGYTF
d_call: TRBD2; j_call: TRBJ2-7; v_call: TRBV27; clone_size: NA; cdr3_nt: TGTGCCAGCAGTCAAGCGGGGGGGCCAGGGACGTACGAGCAGTACTTC; cdr3_aa: CASSQAGGPGTYEQYF
d_call: TRBD2; j_call: TRBJ2-7; v_call: TRBV7-2; clone_size: NA; cdr3_nt: TGTGCCAGCAGCTTAGAAGGTGGCGGGAGTTACGAGCAGTACTTC; cdr3_aa: CASSLEGGGSYEQYF
d_call: TRBD1; j_call: TRBJ2-7; v_call: TRBV30; clone_size: NA; cdr3_nt: TGTGCCTGGAGTCACAGGGGCGAGCAGTACTTC; cdr3_aa: CAWSHRGEQYF
d_call: NA; j_call: TRBJ1-2; v_call: TRBV7-6; clone_size: NA; cdr3_nt: TGTGCCAGCACCTTAGGTCCAGGGAATGGCTACACCTTC; cdr3_aa: CASTLGPGNGYTF
d_call: TRBD2; j_call: TRBJ2-7; v_call: TRBV7-6; clone_size: NA; cdr3_nt: TGTGCCAGCAGCCTCGGACTAGCGGGCTACGAGCAGTACTTC; cdr3_aa: CASSLGLAGYEQYF
d_call: NA; j_call: TRBJ1-2; v_call: TRBV28; clone_size: NA; cdr3_nt: TGTGCCAGCAGTGCCCACAGGGATAACTATGGCTACACCTTC; cdr3_aa: CASSAHRDNYGYTF
d_call: TRBD1; j_call: TRBJ2-4; v_call: TRBV11-2; clone_size: NA; cdr3_nt: TGTGCCAGCAGCGCCACAGGGGGCGAGAACATTCAGTACTTC; cdr3_aa: CASSATGGENIQYF
d_call: TRBD2; j_call: TRBJ2-7; v_call: TRBV5-6; clone_size: few; cdr3_nt: TGTGCCAGCAGCTTGTTCCGGGGGGGAGGCTACGAGCAGTACTTC; cdr3_aa: CASSLFRGGGYEQYF
d_call: TRBD1; j_call: TRBJ1-1; v_call: TRBV28; clone_size: few; cdr3_nt: TGTGCCAGCAGCCACAGGGGCGTGAACACTGAAGCTTTCTTT; cdr3_aa: CASSHRGVNTEAFF
d_call: NA; j_call: TRBJ1-2; v_call: TRBV7-2; clone_size: NA; cdr3_nt: TGTGCCAGCAGCTTAGGCCCCTTGGGGGGTTCGGGCTATGGCTACACCTTC; cdr3_aa: CASSLGPLGGSGYGYTF
d_call: NA; j_call: TRBJ2-3; v_call: TRBV9; clone_size: NA; cdr3_nt: TGTGCCAGCAGCGTAGCCCCATCCGGAGCCAGCACAGATACGCAGTATTTT; cdr3_aa: CASSVAPSGASTDTQYF
d_call: TRBD2; j_call: TRBJ2-1; v_call: TRBV5-4; clone_size: NA; cdr3_nt: TGTGCCAGCAGCTTGGAGCTAGCGGGGTACAATGAGCAGTTCTTC; cdr3_aa: CASSLELAGYNEQFF
d_call: NA; j_call: TRBJ1-1; v_call: TRBV21-1; clone_size: few; cdr3_nt: TGTGCCAGCAGCAAAGGGACTCCCCCCCGACTCCATTGGAACACTGAAGCTTTCTTT; cdr3_aa: CASSKGTPPRLHWNTEAFF
d_call: TRBD2; j_call: TRBJ2-6; v_call: TRBV10-3; clone_size: NA; cdr3_nt: TGTGCCATCCAGCGGGAGCTATCTGGGGCCAACGTCCTGACTTTC; cdr3_aa: CAIQRELSGANVLTF